This TCR beta chain emerged from a study of cytotoxic CD8 clonotypes in ibrutinib-treated CLL. Background on the study: Samples had a mean of roughly 230,000 productive templates and roughly 90,000 productive rearrangements. Study-wide points: Upon ibrutinib response clonality rose, and upon progression it fell back toward baseline.

Sequencing was performed with immunoSEQ multiplex PCR; in TCRdb, only in-frame clones are kept and a portion is missing. The repertoire holds over 200,000 clones, with more than 65% as singletons. This CDR3 region has 13 residues. The germline gives CDR1 MDHEN, CDR2 SYDVKM. Trimming pared 7 bases from V and 0 bases from J, leaving 9 bases between. Concerning this clone itself: The antigen remains undetermined.

The chain links TRBV28 to TRBJ1-2; D remains ambiguous. The input for sequencing was PBMCs, taken after 12 months of ibrutinib treatment. The sequence came from a human donor with chronic lymphocytic leukemia. CDR3 coding DNA: TGTGCCAGCACCCAAAGGACTAACTATGGCTACACCTTC. Its translation: CASTQRTNYGYTF.